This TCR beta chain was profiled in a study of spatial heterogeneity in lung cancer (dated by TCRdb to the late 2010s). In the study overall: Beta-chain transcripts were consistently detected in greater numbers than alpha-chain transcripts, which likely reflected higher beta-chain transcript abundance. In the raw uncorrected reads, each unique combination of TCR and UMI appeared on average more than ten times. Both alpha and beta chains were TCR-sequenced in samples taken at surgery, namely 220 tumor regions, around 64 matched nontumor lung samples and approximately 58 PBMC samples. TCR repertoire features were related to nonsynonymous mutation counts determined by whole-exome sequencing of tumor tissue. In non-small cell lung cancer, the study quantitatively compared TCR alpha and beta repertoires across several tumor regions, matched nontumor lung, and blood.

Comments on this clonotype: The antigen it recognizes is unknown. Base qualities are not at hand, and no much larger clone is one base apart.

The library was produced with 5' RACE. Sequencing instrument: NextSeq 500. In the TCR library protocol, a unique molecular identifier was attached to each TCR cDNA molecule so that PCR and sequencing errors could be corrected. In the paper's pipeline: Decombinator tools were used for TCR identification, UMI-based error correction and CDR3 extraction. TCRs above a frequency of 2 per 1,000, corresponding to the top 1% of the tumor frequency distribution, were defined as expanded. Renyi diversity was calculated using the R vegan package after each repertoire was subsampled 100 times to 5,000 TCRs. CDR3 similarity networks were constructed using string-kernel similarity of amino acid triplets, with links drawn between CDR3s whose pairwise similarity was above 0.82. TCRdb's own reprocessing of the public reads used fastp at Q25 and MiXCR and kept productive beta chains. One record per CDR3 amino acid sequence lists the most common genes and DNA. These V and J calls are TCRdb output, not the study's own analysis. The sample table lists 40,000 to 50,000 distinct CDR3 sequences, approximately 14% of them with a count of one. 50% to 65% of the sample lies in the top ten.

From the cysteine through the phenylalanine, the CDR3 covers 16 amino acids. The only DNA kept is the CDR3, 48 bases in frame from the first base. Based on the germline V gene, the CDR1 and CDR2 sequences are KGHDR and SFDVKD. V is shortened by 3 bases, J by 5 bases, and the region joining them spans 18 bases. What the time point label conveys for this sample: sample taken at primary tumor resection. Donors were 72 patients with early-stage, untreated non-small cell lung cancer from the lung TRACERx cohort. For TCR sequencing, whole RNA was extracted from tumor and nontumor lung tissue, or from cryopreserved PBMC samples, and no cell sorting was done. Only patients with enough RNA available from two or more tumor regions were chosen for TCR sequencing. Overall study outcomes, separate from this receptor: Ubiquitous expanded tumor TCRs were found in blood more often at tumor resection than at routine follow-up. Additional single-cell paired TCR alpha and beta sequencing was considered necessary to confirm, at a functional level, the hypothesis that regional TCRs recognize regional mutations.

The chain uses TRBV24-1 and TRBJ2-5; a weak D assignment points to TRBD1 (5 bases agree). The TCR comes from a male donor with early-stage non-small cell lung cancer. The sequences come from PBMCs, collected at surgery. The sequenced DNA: TGTGCCACCAGTGATGTCCAGGGCAGCCGCACCGAGACCCAGTACTTC. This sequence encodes CATSDVQGSRTETQYF.